Listed below are T cell receptor beta chains from one sample, sequenced in a study of blood T cell repertoires in COVID-19. TCRdb's copy holds only in-frame clones and misses some; the assay was immunoSEQ multiplex PCR. In the table there are 150,000 to 200,000 clones, 70% to 90% of which are singletons. The specimen sequenced was peripheral blood. All receptors come from a man in his 70s with active or convalescent COVID-19. The CDR3 runs from the conserved cysteine through the conserved F or W. The order of the fields is V gene, J gene, clone size, D gene, CDR3 DNA, CDR3 protein. The D gene is left open where the match is weak. Where a row states a size, it is once, few, many or the class of an expanded clone; other rows omit it.

>TRBV7-8|TRBJ2-7|-|-
TGTGCCAGCAGCTTAGTAGGGCAGACCGGGGGCGAGCAGTACTTC
CASSLVGQTGGEQYF
>TRBV2|TRBJ1-4|-|TRBD1
TGTGCCAGCCTTCCGGGACAGTCTAATGAAAAACTGTTTTTT
CASLPGQSNEKLFF
>TRBV7-9|TRBJ2-3|once|-
TGTGCCAGCAGCATAATGCACAGCTCAGATACGCAGTATTTT
CASSIMHSSDTQYF
>TRBV6-5|TRBJ2-2|-|-
TGTGCCAGCAGTTACGCAGTCGGGGAGCTGTTTTTT
CASSYAVGELFF
>TRBV7-2|TRBJ1-1|-|TRBD1
TGTGCCAGCAGCGGACAGGGAGGGACTGAAGCTTTCTTT
CASSGQGGTEAFF
>TRBV11-2|TRBJ2-3|-|TRBD2
TGTGCCAGCAGAAGGGATCTAGCGGGTTCAATGGGCACAGATACGCAGTATTTT
CASRRDLAGSMGTDTQYF
>TRBV10-3|TRBJ1-1|-|TRBD1
TGTGCCATCAGTGAGAAGGGGGCCCTGGATGAAGCTTTCTTT
CAISEKGALDEAFF
>TRBV25-1|TRBJ2-7|-|TRBD1
TGTGCCAGCAGTGCCTACGACAGGGTCTACGAGCAGTACTTC
CASSAYDRVYEQYF
>TRBV4-1|TRBJ1-3|once|TRBD1
TGCGCCAGCAGCCCGGACAGGGTTGGAAACACCATATATTTT
CASSPDRVGNTIYF
>TRBV6-5|TRBJ1-1|few|TRBD1
TGTGCCAGCAGGCCCACGGACAGGCGGCCGCGTACTTTCTTT
CASRPTDRRPRTFF
>TRBV7-2|TRBJ2-1|once|-
TGTGCCAGCAGCCCCCCCGGGAGCTCCTACAATGAGCAGTTCTTC
CASSPPGSSYNEQFF
>TRBV19|TRBJ2-6|-|TRBD1
TGTGCCACTACGAGGACAGGGGGAACCTCTGGGGCCAACGTCCTGACTTTC
CATTRTGGTSGANVLTF
>TRBV24-1|TRBJ2-1|-|TRBD1
TGTGCCACCAGTGATTTCCGGACAGGGGGCGCGGGAAATGAGCAGTTCTTC
CATSDFRTGGAGNEQFF
>TRBV18|TRBJ1-2|-|-
TGTGCCAGCTCAGGAAGAGGTTTCTATGGCTACACCTTC
CASSGRGFYGYTF
>TRBV5-4|TRBJ2-3|few|TRBD2
TGTGCCAGCAGCAGGACTAGCGCACCAGATACGCAGTATTTT
CASSRTSAPDTQYF
>TRBV27|TRBJ2-1|-|-
TGTGCCAGCAGTACCCCGGGGTTCGGTGAGCAGTTCTTC
CASSTPGFGEQFF
>TRBV6-1|TRBJ2-7|-|-
TGTGCCAGCAGTGAATTTGGGCTAGCGTCGAGGGAGCAGTACTTC
CASSEFGLASREQYF
>TRBV6-1|TRBJ1-5|-|-
TGTGCCAGCAGTGACCAGGGCCCTTCTAATCAGCCCCAGCATTTT
CASSDQGPSNQPQHF
>TRBV20-1|TRBJ2-1|-|-
TGCAGTGCCACCTTGAGGGATGAGCAGTTCTTC
CSATLRDEQFF
>TRBV7-9|TRBJ2-3|once|TRBD2
TGTGCCAGCAGCTTCCCTAGCGGGAGGGGGCCAGATACGCAGTATTTT
CASSFPSGRGPDTQYF
>TRBV5-1|TRBJ2-1|-|-
TGCGCCAGCTTCCTTCGAGGTTCCTCCTACAATGAGCAGTTCTTC
CASFLRGSSYNEQFF
>TRBV7-9|TRBJ2-5|-|TRBD1
TGTGCCAGCGGGATAACAGGGGGCTTAGCAGAGACCCAGTACTTC
CASGITGGLAETQYF
>TRBV7-9|TRBJ1-4|once|-
TGTGCCAGCAGCTTGTTGGGTAGAGAGGATGAAAAACTGTTTTTT
CASSLLGREDEKLFF
>TRBV4-3|TRBJ2-1|-|-
TGCGCCAGCAGCCAAGATCTGTCCCCCTTCAATGAGCAGTTCTTC
CASSQDLSPFNEQFF
>TRBV7-2|TRBJ2-2|-|-
TGTGCCAGCAGCTCCCGCGGCGGGTTGAACACCGGGGAGCTGTTTTTT
CASSSRGGLNTGELFF
>TRBV7-2|TRBJ1-6|-|TRBD1
TGTGCCAGCTCGGCAGGGGGCAGCTCTAACTCTTCACCCCTCCACTTT
CASSAGGSSNSSPLHF
>TRBV4-3|TRBJ2-1|-|-
TGCGCCAGCAGCCAAGATATGGCGGCGGCTGAGCAGTTCTTC
CASSQDMAAAEQFF
>TRBV3-1/TRBV3-2|TRBJ2-5|-|TRBD2
TGTGCCAGCAGCAAACTTACGGGACTACCGCAAGAGACCCAGTACTTC
CASSKLTGLPQETQYF
>TRBV27|TRBJ2-2|few|-
TGTGCCAGCAGTTTCCTGGCTCTATCGGGCGGGGAGCTGTTTTTT
CASSFLALSGGELFF
>TRBV2|TRBJ1-5|-|-
TGTGCCAGCAGTGCAGTCAGGATCGTGAGCAATCAGCCCCAGCATTTT
CASSAVRIVSNQPQHF
>TRBV19|TRBJ1-4|-|TRBD1
TGTGCCAGTAGTACAGAACAGGGGAATGAAAAACTGTTTTTT
CASSTEQGNEKLFF
>TRBV5-5|TRBJ2-7|-|TRBD1
TGTGCCAGCAGCTTGGTAGGACAGGGAGTTTACGAGCAGTACTTC
CASSLVGQGVYEQYF